The 13 T cell receptor beta chains presented below share a single source sample, sequenced in a study of blood T cell repertoires in COVID-19. Clones were read by immunoSEQ multiplex PCR, and TCRdb kept only the in-frame ones, dropping some. Here the sample spans tens of thousands of clones, more than 90% being singletons. Sequenced input: peripheral blood. Source of these receptors: a middle-aged man with acute or convalescent COVID-19.

In its sample, this clone was seen once. The CDR3 DNA reads TGTGCCAGCAGCTTAGCCGGGGGGGCCGGAGAGACCCAGTACTTC. Amino acid sequence: CASSLAGGAGETQYF. The chain combines TRBV11-3 with TRBJ2-5; the match to TRBD2 covers 8 bases. CDR1 and CDR2 (germline): SGHNT, YENEEA. This CDR3 is 15 amino acids long. J gave up 4 bases and V 1 base, and 5 bases lay outside the gene matches.

The CDR3 nucleotides are TGCGCCAGCAGCTTGGGGGCAGGGGTTCAGCCCCAGCATTTT. It codes for CASSLGAGVQPQHF. V and J are TRBV5-1 and TRBJ1-5, with a weak D call TRBD1 (6 bases). CDR3 length: 14 amino acids. Looked up from germline, CDR1 is SGHRS and CDR2 is YFSETQ. Trimming pared 0 bases from V and 6 bases from J, leaving 10 bases between.

This chain links TRBV27 with TRBJ2-1, with 9 nucleotides matching TRBD2. This CDR3 region has 19 residues. V trimming: 4 bases; J trimming: 0 bases; junction bases outside the gene matches: 13. In germline, CDR1 is MNHEY, CDR2 SMNVEV (reference sequence). The CDR3 protein is CASSSRPAGGLSSYNEQFF. CDR3 sequence (DNA): TGTGCCAGCAGTTCCCGTCCAGCGGGGGGTCTTAGCTCCTACAATGAGCAGTTCTTC.

The CDR3 region has the DNA TGTGCCAGCAACTCGGGTTTTCATGGCTACACCTTC. The encoded protein is CASNSGFHGYTF. The chain is built from TRBV5-6 and TRBJ1-2; D unresolved. V lost 6 bases and J 6 bases, leaving 12 bases between the germline ends. Germline V CDR1 and CDR2: SGHDT, YYEEEE. The CDR3 covers 12 residues.

This rearrangement joins TRBV6-2 or TRBV6-3 to TRBJ2-7; 7 nucleotides align to TRBD1. With V trimmed by 4 bases and J by 3 bases, 3 bases remained unmatched. The germline gives CDR1 MNHEY, CDR2 SVGEGT. This CDR3 contains 13 residues. In nucleotides, the CDR3 is TGTGCCAGCAGTTGGGGACAGAACTACGAGCAGTACGTC. Protein sequence: CASSWGQNYEQYV.

Concerning this clone: The germline gene is not matched at one end of the junction; a read error may be the cause. The V gene is TRBV20-1, the J gene TRBJ1-1; D possibly corresponds to TRBD1 (5 bases). Germline CDR1 and CDR2: DFQATT and SNEGSKA (reference sequence). The CDR3 has 11 residues. CDR3 amino acids: CSARWGREAFF. For the CDR3, the DNA is TGCAGCGCTAGGTGGGGCCGAGAAGCTTTCTTT.

Only a few counts were recorded for this clone. The chain uses TRBV6-6 and TRBJ1-1; the match to TRBD1 covers 11 bases. Germline V lookup: CDR1 MNHNY, CDR2 SVGAGI (reference sequence). The CDR3 sequence is 14 residues long. The junction had 3 bases not matched to a gene; V was cut back by 5 bases and J by 4 bases. The CDR3 nucleotides are TGTGCCAGCAGTGGACAGGGGGCTTCCACTGAAGCTTTCTTT. Protein: CASSGQGASTEAFF.

This clone was seen a single time. This chain connects TRBV27 to TRBJ1-1; no firm D call. The length of the CDR3 is 14 residues. V dropped 5 bases and J dropped 4 bases, with 14 bases sitting between them. The germline gives CDR1 MNHEY, CDR2 SMNVEV (reference sequence). CDR3 residues: CASSQNWLGTEAFF. As DNA, the CDR3 is TGTGCCAGCAGTCAAAATTGGCTAGGCACTGAAGCTTTCTTT.

The rearrangement uses TRBV7-2 and TRBJ2-2, with TRBD2 matching 9 bases. Trimming removed 3 bases from V and 5 bases from J; junction bases left unmatched: 4. Germline V gene data show CDR1 as SGHTA and CDR2 as FQGNSA. The CDR3 covers 15 residues. The CDR3, as DNA: TGTGCCAGCAGCTTGGGGCTAGCGGGAACCGGGGAGCTGTTTTTT. Protein sequence: CASSLGLAGTGELFF.

This clone was observed a handful of times. The CDR3 DNA follows: TGCGCCTCCAATAGCGGTCCCGGTGGGGAGCAGTACTTC. This translates into CASNSGPGGEQYF. The chain is built from TRBV5-1 and TRBJ2-7; the D gene is possibly TRBD2 (6 bases). Germline CDR1 and CDR2: SGHRS and YFSETQ. Trimming left V 10 bases short and J 7 bases short, with 21 bases between. The CDR3 consists of 13 residues.

The rearrangement links TRBV5-1 to TRBJ2-3; TRBD1 matches 7 bases. CDR1 SGHRS and CDR2 YFSETQ come from the germline V gene. V shed 7 bases and J 1 base; nucleotides not matched to a gene: 0. The CDR3 runs to 12 residues. In nucleotides, the CDR3 is TGCGCCAGCGGACAGGGCACAGATACGCAGTATTTT. Encoded protein: CASGQGTDTQYF. The variable domain in full, with the rest retrieved from reference TRBV5-1 and TRBJ2-3, is KAGVTQTPRYLIKTRGQQVTLSCSPISGHRSVSWYQQTPGQGLQFLFEYFSETQRNKGNFPGRFSGRQFSNSRSEMNVSTLELGDSALYLCASGQGTDTQYFGPGTRLTVL.

Only one count was recorded for this clone. The chain carries TRBV4-1 and TRBJ1-5; 7 nucleotides agree with TRBD1. The CDR3 spans 15 residues. CDR1 and CDR2 (germline): MGHRA, YSYEKL. V gave up 1 base and J gave up 3 bases; unmatched junction bases: 3. This CDR3 is CASSQGDRVNQPQHF. CDR3 in DNA: TGCGCCAGCAGCCAAGGAGACAGGGTCAATCAGCCCCAGCATTTT.

Details on this clone: Within the sample, other DNA sequences also encode this same CDR3. The DNA for the CDR3 is TGTGCCAGCTCACCACCGAGCTCCTACGAGCAGTACGTC. Translation: CASSPPSSYEQYV. This chain uses TRBV18 with TRBJ2-7; D remains unclear. Germline V gene data show CDR1 as KGHSH and CDR2 as LQKENI. The CDR3 sequence is 13 residues long. V was shortened by 0 bases and J by 0 bases, with 3 bases between the two germline ends.